What follows describes a single T cell receptor (beta chain). Its specificity is not known. The data were obtained in a study of cytomegalovirus exposure and HLA in healthy donors. Turning to the study itself: An early release of data contained some 80 million unique TCRs, which came from HLA-typed donors. The study, taken as a whole, reports: Cytomegalovirus status was reportedly diagnosed by the classifier with high specificity and sensitivity.

The PCR made use of 60 Vbeta and 13 Jbeta primers. Original data processing: The authors later counted about 80 million unique TCR beta chains, 9 million to 12 million of them shared. Sequencing was performed with immunoSEQ multiplex PCR; in TCRdb, only in-frame clones are kept and a portion is missing. Clone size and V and J calls were adopted from that table, with D and trimming inferred from the DNA. The table lists 120,000 to 150,000 clones, with 2% to 2.5% in the top ten. The material sequenced was PBMCs. This receptor was taken from a woman between 18 and 30 years old in good health and CMV-seronegative.

DNA of the CDR3: TGTGCCAGCTCACCAGGGACTGAAGAGACCCAGTACTTC. Translation: CASSPGTEETQYF. The chain couples TRBV18 to TRBJ2-5; tentatively, D is TRBD2 (6 bases). Looked up from germline, CDR1 is KGHSH and CDR2 is LQKENI. V was trimmed by 2 bases and J by 3 bases, leaving 7 bases between them. The CDR3 sequence is 13 residues long.